The 27 T cell receptor beta chains below were found in one sample sequenced in a study of blood T cell repertoires in COVID-19. Repertoires were generated with immunoSEQ multiplex PCR, while TCRdb's copy carries only in-frame clones and drops some. The sample holds roughly 45,000 clones, approximately 80% seen once. The specimen sequenced was peripheral blood. These receptors all stem from a man between 50 and 59 years old with active COVID-19.

This clone was detected once. The rearrangement uses TRBV24-1 and TRBJ1-1; D uncertain. V was shortened by 7 bases and J by 9 bases, with 5 bases between the two germline ends. The CDR3 runs to 9 residues. Germline V gene data show CDR1 as KGHDR and CDR2 as SFDVKD. The CDR3 loop reads CATSFKAFF. CDR3 sequence (DNA): TGTGCCACCAGCTTTAAAGCTTTCTTT.

This chain connects TRBV4-1 to TRBJ2-3, with 7 bases identical to TRBD1. The V gene end was trimmed by 2 bases and the J gene end by 2 bases; junction bases not matched to a gene: 10. Germline CDR1 MGHRA, CDR2 YSYEKL. CDR3 size: 17 residues. The CDR3 DNA is TGCGCCAGCAGCCAAACCAGGGACAGAAGAATCACAGATACGCAGTATTTT. It yields the protein CASSQTRDRRITDTQYF.

The V and J genes are TRBV28 and TRBJ2-3; D may be TRBD1 (6 bases). Trimming took off 2 bases at V and 2 bases at J, with 11 bases between the two ends. Germline V CDR1 and CDR2: MDHEN, SYDVKM. The CDR3 runs to 15 residues. CDR3 residues: CASSLQGPHTDTQYF. The CDR3 region has the DNA TGTGCCAGCAGTTTACAGGGGCCCCACACAGATACGCAGTATTTT.

V and J are TRBV7-9 and TRBJ1-5; no clear D. From germline, CDR1 is SEHNR and CDR2 FQNEAQ (reference sequence). V shed 5 bases and J shed 7 bases, with 9 bases lying between them. The CDR3 length is 12 residues. The CDR3 sequence: CASSTSNQPQHF. The CDR3 bases are TGTGCCAGCAGCACTTCCAACCAGCCCCAGCATTTT.

The V gene is TRBV5-1, the J gene TRBJ1-2, with TRBD1 matching 7 bases. With V trimmed by 4 bases and J by 7 bases, 10 bases remained unmatched. The germline V gene encodes CDR1 SGHRS and CDR2 YFSETQ. This CDR3 contains 14 residues. CDR3 sequence (DNA): TGCGCCAGCAGCGAGGGGGCGGGCTTCGCTGGCTACACCTTC. Translation gives CASSEGAGFAGYTF.

The chain recombines TRBV11-1 with TRBJ2-2; 10 bases line up with TRBD2. V shed 7 bases and J 3 bases; nucleotides not matched to a gene: 5. Germline-derived CDR1 and CDR2 are SGHAT and FQDESV (reference sequence). CDR3 length: 15 residues. DNA of the CDR3: TGTGCCAGCACCCAAGCGGGGGGGGACACCGGGGAGCTGTTTTTT. Translation: CASTQAGGDTGELFF.

The chain links TRBV6-2 or TRBV6-3 to TRBJ2-1, with 8 bases fitting TRBD2. The CDR3 covers 15 residues. Germline trimming cut 6 bases from V and 4 bases from J; bases unmatched to any gene: 8. Germline V gene sequence: CDR1 MNHEY, CDR2 SVGEGT. The CDR3 DNA reads TGTGCCAGCAGCCCGGGACTAGGGATATACAATGAGCAGTTCTTC. This codes for CASSPGLGIYNEQFF.

This sequence joins TRBV29-1 and TRBJ1-1, with D perhaps TRBD1 (5 bases). CDR1 is SQVTM and CDR2 is ANQGSEA in the germline V gene. V was clipped by 4 bases and J by 3 bases, with 9 bases between them. The CDR3 is made up of 12 amino acids. CDR3 loop: CSVGWGHTEAFF. CDR3 nucleotide sequence: TGCAGCGTTGGTTGGGGCCACACTGAAGCTTTCTTT.

This chain links TRBV24-1 with TRBJ2-1, with TRBD2 matching over 10 bases. CDR3 length: 12 residues. Germline loops: CDR1 KGHDR, CDR2 SFDVKD. V lost 9 bases, J lost 8 bases, and 3 bases stayed unmatched. The CDR3 sequence is CATQLAGYEQFF. In nucleotides, the CDR3 is TGTGCCACCCAACTAGCGGGATATGAGCAGTTCTTC.

V gene TRBV5-1 combines with J gene TRBJ2-1; 7 bases agree with TRBD2. The CDR3 is 15 residues long. Germline V gene data show CDR1 as SGHRS and CDR2 as YFSETQ. V was clipped by 0 bases and J by 4 bases; unmatched bases: 4. The CDR3: CASSLGAGGYNEQFF. The CDR3 coding sequence is TGCGCCAGCAGCTTGGGAGCCGGGGGGTACAATGAGCAGTTCTTC.

The rearrangement links TRBV5-1 to TRBJ1-6; 7 positions match TRBD1. Looked up from germline, CDR1 is SGHRS and CDR2 is YFSETQ. V lost 0 bases to trimming and J lost 10 bases; unmatched junction nucleotides: 7. The CDR3 covers 15 residues. CDR3 sequence: CASSLGAGGSSPLHF. The DNA for the CDR3 is TGCGCCAGCAGCTTGGGGGCAGGGGGTAGCTCACCCCTCCACTTT.

The chain carries TRBV6-2 or TRBV6-3 and TRBJ2-1; 16 bases match TRBD2. After removal of 0 bases from V and 0 bases from J, the junction contained 8 bases not matched to a gene. Germline assignment: CDR1 MNHEY and CDR2 SVGEGT. The CDR3 loop spans 21 amino acids. In DNA form, the CDR3 reads TGTGCCAGCAGTTACTCGACCGGGACTAGCGGGGGGGGAAGCTCCTACAATGAGCAGTTCTTC. Its protein product is CASSYSTGTSGGGSSYNEQFF.

The chain has TRBV3-1 (or the pseudogene TRBV3-2) and TRBJ1-4; tentative D call: TRBD1 (5 bases). This CDR3 is built from 16 residues. CDR1 and CDR2 from the germline V gene are LGHDT and YNNKEL (reference sequence). V dropped 1 base and J dropped 4 bases, with 13 bases sitting between them. This CDR3 is CASSQVRARSNEKLFF. Here the CDR3 DNA reads TGTGCCAGCAGCCAAGTCAGGGCCCGTAGTAATGAAAAACTGTTTTTT.

This rearrangement joins TRBV27 to TRBJ2-3, with D possibly matching TRBD1 (5 bases). CDR3 size: 15 residues. Trimming pared 2 bases from V and 6 bases from J, leaving 15 bases between. The germline CDR1 and CDR2 sequences are MNHEY and SMNVEV (reference sequence). CDR3 region: CASSLIRPPGDTQYF. In DNA, the CDR3 is TGTGCCAGCAGTTTAATCCGACCTCCAGGGGATACGCAGTATTTT.

This chain joins TRBV28 and TRBJ2-7; 9 bases align to TRBD1. The V gene end was trimmed by 7 bases and the J gene end by 6 bases; junction bases not matched to a gene: 10. Germline CDR1 MDHEN, CDR2 SYDVKM. The CDR3 contains 14 residues. This CDR3 is CASIAGTGSSEQYF. CDR3 DNA sequence: TGTGCCAGCATTGCCGGGACAGGGTCTAGCGAGCAGTACTTC.

The rearrangement links TRBV28 to TRBJ2-4; D perhaps matches TRBD2 (5 bases). The CDR3 length is 15 residues. Germline V gene data show CDR1 as MDHEN and CDR2 as SYDVKM. The CDR3 reads CASGSDRGNKNIQYF. The CDR3 DNA sequence: TGTGCGTCGGGGTCGGATCGGGGAAATAAAAACATTCAGTACTTC.

V gene TRBV25-1 combines with J gene TRBJ1-1; D gene uncertain. The length of the CDR3 is 15 residues. The germline gives CDR1 MGHDK, CDR2 SYGVNS. V was shortened by 1 base and J by 4 bases, with 13 bases between the two germline ends. The CDR3 sequence is CASSEFVGGGTEAFF. The CDR3 bases are TGTGCCAGCAGTGAATTTGTAGGTGGAGGCACTGAAGCTTTCTTT.

The genes are TRBV4-1 and TRBJ2-1; 8 nucleotides align to TRBD1. This CDR3 contains 16 residues. Germline CDR1 reads MGHRA; CDR2 reads YSYEKL. V shed 1 base, J shed 9 bases, and the junction held 11 bases outside the gene matches. CDR3 coding DNA: TGCGCCAGCAGCCAAGGGGCAGGGGGCGTGTACGGTGAGCAGTTCTTC. Residues: CASSQGAGGVYGEQFF.

The chain couples TRBV5-6 to TRBJ2-1, with 10 bases aligning to TRBD1. V was pared by 2 bases and J by 9 bases, with 8 bases of the junction left unmatched. Germline CDR1 reads SGHDT; CDR2 reads YYEEEE. The CDR3 spans 15 residues. In DNA form, the CDR3 reads TGTGCCAGCAGCTTCGGGACAGGGGAGAGGTTTGAGCAGTTCTTC. Translation: CASSFGTGERFEQFF.

This chain uses TRBV7-8 with TRBJ1-1; D may be TRBD1 (6 bases). V lost 2 bases and J lost 6, with 13 bases in between. CDR3 length: 14 residues. The germline V gene has CDR1 SGHVS and CDR2 FQNEAQ. The CDR3 sequence is CASSLWDISSEAFF. CDR3 coding DNA: TGTGCCAGCAGCTTATGGGACATCTCTTCTGAAGCTTTCTTT.

This clone was found once. The chain carries TRBV27 and TRBJ1-2, with D maybe TRBD1 (6 bases). The CDR3 is 16 amino acids. Germline values: CDR1 MNHEY, CDR2 SMNVEV (reference sequence). V was shortened by 5 bases and J by 3 bases, with 19 bases between the two germline ends. This chain's CDR3 is CASSRTGAQGYYGYTF. CDR3 in DNA: TGTGCCAGCAGTCGAACCGGGGCACAGGGCTACTATGGCTACACCTTC.

The CDR3 loop reads CASSISKKGGTEAFF. Here the CDR3 DNA reads TGTGCCAGTAGTATATCCAAAAAAGGGGGCACTGAAGCTTTCTTT. V and J are TRBV19 and TRBJ1-1; TRBD1 is a possible D gene (6 bases). Per germline, CDR1 LNHDA and CDR2 SQIVND (reference sequence). The CDR3 has 15 residues. V gave up 2 bases and J gave up 4 bases, with 14 bases separating them.

V is TRBV2 and J is TRBJ1-2; no reliable D call. The germline CDR1 and CDR2 sequences are SNHLY and FYNNEI. The V and J ends lost 1 base and 1 base respectively, with 4 bases between them. This CDR3 has 13 amino acids. The CDR3 loop reads CASSEGSNYGYTF. The CDR3 DNA follows: TGTGCCAGCAGTGAAGGGAGTAACTATGGCTACACCTTC.

The chain combines TRBV7-8 with TRBJ2-3; 10 bases align to TRBD2. The V segment lost 5 bases and the J segment 2 bases; nucleotides outside the gene matches: 22. In germline, CDR1 is SGHVS, CDR2 FQNEAQ. This CDR3 has 21 residues. This chain's CDR3 is CASSPLAVAGGLFFDTDTQYF. The DNA of the CDR3 is TGTGCCAGCAGCCCCCTTGCGGTAGCGGGGGGACTCTTCTTTGACACAGATACGCAGTATTTT.

As regards this clone: One junction end disagrees with the germline gene, perhaps due to a read error. This sequence joins TRBV27 and TRBJ2-5, with a tentative D call TRBD1 (6 bases). The CDR3 runs 11 residues. Germline V gives CDR1 MNHEY, CDR2 SMNVEV (reference sequence). CDR3 coding DNA: TGTGCCAGCAGTTTTGGGACATATCTGCACTTC. It yields the protein CASSFGTYLHF.

The gene calls are TRBV6-1 and TRBJ1-5; TRBD1 aligns across 8 bases. J lost 4 bases, V lost 2 bases, and 10 bases had no gene match. Germline CDR1 MNHNS, CDR2 SASEGT. The CDR3 runs 17 residues. CDR3 nucleotide sequence: TGTGCCAGCAGTGAATCGATAGCAGGGGGCTTGAATCAGCCCCAGCATTTT. This translates into CASSESIAGGLNQPQHF.

The chain couples TRBV5-5 to TRBJ1-5; D remains unclear. CDR1 is SGHKS, CDR2 YYEKEE, per germline (reference sequence). Trimming took 0 bases from V and 3 from J, leaving 7 bases between them. The CDR3 has 14 residues. The DNA of the CDR3 is TGTGCCAGCAGCTTGGATCAGGTCAATCAGCCCCAGCATTTT. As protein: CASSLDQVNQPQHF. Full variable domain (remainder filled in from reference TRBV5-5 and TRBJ1-5): DAGVTQSPTHLIKTRGQQVTLRCSPISGHKSVSWYQQVLGQGPQFIFQYYEKEERGRGNFPDRFSARQFPNYSSELNVNALLLGDSALYLCASSLDQVNQPQHFGDGTRLSIL.